Listed below are T cell receptor beta chains from one sample, sequenced in a study of monozygotic twins with cystic fibrosis. The repertoire was sequenced with immunoSEQ multiplex PCR; TCRdb's copy has only in-frame clones and lacks some. The sample gives tens of thousands of clones, just over 65% of which show up once; 0.75% to 0.85% is in the top ten. The source material was blood. These receptors were collected from a girl aged 10 to 17 with cystic fibrosis. Each CDR3 is given with its conserved first and last residue. The D gene is left open where the match is weak. Clone size, where shown, is once, few, many, or a class for clones that have expanded.

clone size,D gene,V gene,J gene,CDR3 DNA,CDR3 protein
.,.,TRBV9,TRBJ1-5,TGTGCCAGCAGCGTAATGCAATTCCAGCCCCAGCATTTT,CASSVMQFQPQHF
few,.,TRBV18,TRBJ1-1,TGTGCCAGCCCAAAAAGGCCCAGGGGCACTGAAGCTTTCTTT,CASPKRPRGTEAFF
.,.,TRBV30,TRBJ2-1,TGTGCCTGGAGTGACACGGCCGGTAAGCAGTTCTTC,CAWSDTAGKQFF
.,.,TRBV5-1,TRBJ1-3,TGCGCCAGCAATGAGGGGAGCTCTGGAAACACCATATATTTT,CASNEGSSGNTIYF
.,.,TRBV9,TRBJ2-2,TGTGCCAGCAGCCGCACAGGGAACACCGGGGAGCTGTTTTTT,CASSRTGNTGELFF
few,.,TRBV29-1,TRBJ1-1,TGCAGCGTTGAAACAGGGTGGGGAGCTTTCTTT,CSVETGWGAFF
once,.,TRBV29-1,TRBJ2-1,TGCAGCGTTGAAATGGATGACAATGAGCAGTTCTTC,CSVEMDDNEQFF
.,.,TRBV5-6,TRBJ1-1,TGTGCCAGCAGCTCGCGGACAGTGGTATTGAACACTGAAGCTTTCTTT,CASSSRTVVLNTEAFF
once,.,TRBV5-4,TRBJ1-2,TGTGCCAGCAGCTTACAGGGTTATAACTATGGCTACACCTTC,CASSLQGYNYGYTF
.,.,TRBV6-1,TRBJ1-1,TGTGCCACCCGACACAGGGAGAACACTGAAGCTTTCTTT,CATRHRENTEAFF
.,TRBD2,TRBV29-1,TRBJ2-5,TGCAGCGCCCGAAATAGCGGGAGTGGAGAGACCCAGTACTTC,CSARNSGSGETQYF
.,TRBD2,TRBV7-2,TRBJ2-1,TGTGCCAGCAGCGCCCCGGGAGGGAGGGAGCAGTTCTTC,CASSAPGGREQFF
.,.,TRBV27,TRBJ2-3,TGTGCCAGCAGTTCCCGCGGGGACCTATATACGCAGTATTTT,CASSSRGDLYTQYF
few,.,TRBV11-3,TRBJ1-1,TGTGCCAGCAGCTTCCAGAGTAACACTGAAGCTTTCTTT,CASSFQSNTEAFF
once,TRBD1,TRBV2,TRBJ1-1,TGTGCCAGCAGCGGGGACAGCCCCTCCGCTTTCTTT,CASSGDSPSAFF
.,.,TRBV4-3,TRBJ1-1,TGCGCCAGCAGCCCCGGGACCCAAGGGCCCCTGAACACTGAAGCTTTCTTT,CASSPGTQGPLNTEAFF
.,.,TRBV7-2,TRBJ1-2,TGTGCCAGCAGCTTATACAGCTCTAACTATGGCTACACCTTC,CASSLYSSNYGYTF
.,.,TRBV14,TRBJ1-2,TGTGCCAGCAGCCAAGATCAAGACTATGGCTACACCTTC,CASSQDQDYGYTF
.,.,TRBV28,TRBJ1-1,TGTGCCAGCAGTCCGTCGCACACTGAAGCTTTCTTT,CASSPSHTEAFF
.,.,TRBV5-1,TRBJ2-2,TGCGCCAGCAGCTTGAACCCCGGGAGCATAAACACCGGGGAGCTGTTTTTT,CASSLNPGSINTGELFF
few,.,TRBV6-6,TRBJ1-1,TGTGCCAGCAGCCGCCCAGGGGAAAAGACTGAAGCTTTCTTT,CASSRPGEKTEAFF
.,TRBD2,TRBV5-4,TRBJ2-5,TGTGCCAGCAGCAGGACTAGCCGCAAAGAGACCCAGTACTTC,CASSRTSRKETQYF
.,.,TRBV7-2,TRBJ1-2,TGTGCCAGCAGCTTAGTAGCCGAGGGAGATGGCTACACCTTC,CASSLVAEGDGYTF
.,TRBD2,TRBV4-3,TRBJ2-7,TGCGCCAGCAGCCAGAGGACTAGCGGGAGTTACGAGCAGTACTTC,CASSQRTSGSYEQYF
.,.,TRBV6-5,TRBJ2-2,TGTGCCAGCAGTCTCAGGGGGAACACCGGGGAGCTGTTTTTT,CASSLRGNTGELFF
.,.,TRBV6-6,TRBJ2-3,TGTGCCAGCAGTTACGTAGGGATTGATACGCAGTATTTT,CASSYVGIDTQYF
.,TRBD1,TRBV5-1,TRBJ2-3,TGCGCCAGCAGCCGGGGACAGGGAACAGATACGCAGTATTTT,CASSRGQGTDTQYF
.,.,TRBV7-2,TRBJ2-5,TGTGCCAGCAGCTTAGGCGTTAGGGCGGGGGAGACCCAGTACTTC,CASSLGVRAGETQYF
.,TRBD1,TRBV9,TRBJ2-7,TGTGCCAGCAGCGTCACAGGGGGCGAGCAGTACTTC,CASSVTGGEQYF
.,.,TRBV29-1,TRBJ2-3,TGCAGCGTTGATGCCAGGCGCACAGATACGCAGTATTTT,CSVDARRTDTQYF
.,.,TRBV7-9,TRBJ1-1,TGTGCCAGCAGCTTCGACGGTAACACTGAAGCTTTCTTT,CASSFDGNTEAFF
.,.,TRBV2,TRBJ1-1,TGTGCCACGCAGGGTTCTGAAGCTTTCTTT,CATQGSEAFF
once,.,TRBV29-1,TRBJ2-2,TGCAGCGTTGAAGGTAGAGCAGGTGATGGTGTCCGGGAGCTGTTTTTT,CSVEGRAGDGVRELFF
few,TRBD2,TRBV7-9,TRBJ2-5,TGTGCCAGCAGCTTAAAGACTAGCGGGAGAGGCGGGGAGACCCAGTACTTC,CASSLKTSGRGGETQYF
once,TRBD1,TRBV14,TRBJ2-7,TGTGCCAGCAGCCGGACAGGGTTCTCCGAGCAGTACTTC,CASSRTGFSEQYF
.,.,TRBV19,TRBJ1-1,TGTGCCAGTAGTATAGGAGGGCAGAACACTGAAGCTTTCTTT,CASSIGGQNTEAFF
.,.,TRBV5-1,TRBJ1-5,TGCGCCAGCAGCTTGGAGGGTGGTCAGCCCCAGCATTTT,CASSLEGGQPQHF
.,.,TRBV6-5,TRBJ1-1,TGTGCCAGTGAAGGGATTAACACTGAAGCTTTCTTT,CASEGINTEAFF
few,TRBD1,TRBV4-2,TRBJ2-7,TGTGCCAGCAGCCTGGACAGGGCCCACGAGCAGTACTTC,CASSLDRAHEQYF
.,TRBD1,TRBV5-1,TRBJ1-2,TGCGCCAGCAGCTTCCGACAGGGAGGGATTTATGGCTACACCTTC,CASSFRQGGIYGYTF
.,TRBD1,TRBV27,TRBJ1-1,TGTGCCAGCGGGCTTTTACAGGGGGAAGCTTTCTTT,CASGLLQGEAFF
.,TRBD2,TRBV30,TRBJ2-7,TGTGCCTGGAGTCTGACTAGCGGACCATACGAGCAGTACTTC,CAWSLTSGPYEQYF
.,TRBD1,TRBV27,TRBJ1-1,TGTGCCAGCAGTCCTCTGGCCGGGACAGGGGTCCTCTTGAACACTGAAGCTTTCTTT,CASSPLAGTGVLLNTEAFF
.,.,TRBV11-2,TRBJ1-1,TGTGCCAGCAGCTTAGACACTGAAGCTTTCTTT,CASSLDTEAFF
few,.,TRBV6-4,TRBJ2-1,TGTGCCAGCAGTGACGCGGGAAGCAGTAATGAGCAGTTCTTC,CASSDAGSSNEQFF
once,TRBD1,TRBV7-2,TRBJ1-4,TGTGCCAGCAGCAAGACAGGGGGAGGTGAAAAACTGTTTTTT,CASSKTGGGEKLFF
.,.,TRBV5-4,TRBJ2-2,TGTGCCAGCAGCTTGGGAGGGACGTCAACCGGGGAGCTGTTTTTT,CASSLGGTSTGELFF
.,.,TRBV28,TRBJ2-7,TGTGCCAGCAGCCCCTTGGGGGGTACCTCCCCCGAGCAGTACTTC,CASSPLGGTSPEQYF
.,.,TRBV5-4,TRBJ2-3,TGTGCCAGCAGCTTAACGGGCCGGGACACAGATACGCAGTATTTT,CASSLTGRDTDTQYF
.,TRBD2,TRBV5-4,TRBJ2-5,TGTGCCAGCAGCCTCCGATGGAGCGGGGTCGAGACCCAGTACTTC,CASSLRWSGVETQYF
.,.,TRBV30,TRBJ1-5,TGTGCCTGGAGTGGGAGAACAGGTAGGCAGCCCCAGCATTTT,CAWSGRTGRQPQHF
.,.,TRBV5-8,TRBJ1-2,TGTGCCAGCTCGGACCGGGCTCGCTATGGCTACACCTTC,CASSDRARYGYTF
.,.,TRBV6-5,TRBJ1-2,TGTGCCAGCAGTTCCCCCGGGGGCGGTGGCTACACCTTC,CASSSPGGGGYTF
.,TRBD2,TRBV4-3,TRBJ2-1,TGCGCCAGCAGTTCTAGCGGGAGGGTCAATGAGCAGTTCTTC,CASSSSGRVNEQFF
.,.,TRBV4-3,TRBJ2-1,TGCGCCAGCAGCCAAGATACTGACAATGAGCAGTTCTTC,CASSQDTDNEQFF